Listed below are T cell receptor beta chains from one sample, sequenced in a study of cytomegalovirus exposure and HLA in healthy donors. Profiling relied on immunoSEQ multiplex PCR, and the TCRdb table lists in-frame clones only, not all of them. This sample's table has roughly 120,000 clones. What was sequenced was PBMCs. These receptor sequences come from a man younger than 35 in good health and CMV-seronegative. The CDR3 runs from the conserved cysteine through the conserved F or W. The D gene is left open where the match is weak.

TRBD2 TRBJ2-7 TRBV27 TGTGCCAGCAGTTCACTCCTTGGCGGGGGGGCCTGGGACGAGCAGTACTTC CASSSLLGGGAWDEQYF
TRBD1 TRBJ2-7 TRBV18 TGTGCCAGCTCACCGGGACAGACACCTACCTACGAGCAGTACTTC CASSPGQTPTYEQYF
TRBD2 TRBJ2-1 TRBV18 TGTGCCAGCTCAACGGGACTAGCCGCCTACAATGAGCAGTTCTTC CASSTGLAAYNEQFF
TRBD1 TRBJ1-5 TRBV30 TGTGCCTGGAGCTACCCCTCGGCAGGGGGCTATAGCAATCAGCCCCAGCATTTT CAWSYPSAGGYSNQPQHF
TRBD1 TRBJ1-1 TRBV6-5 TGTGCCAGCAGACCGGGACAGATAAACACTGAAGCTTTCTTT CASRPGQINTEAFF
TRBD2 TRBJ2-7 TRBV4-2 TGTGCCAGCAGCCAAGATTCTCCCGCTAGCGGGACTTCCTACGAGCAGTACTTC CASSQDSPASGTSYEQYF
TRBD2 TRBJ2-7 TRBV28 TGTGCCAGCAGTTCTGGGACTAGCGGGAAAATGTACGAGCAGTACTTC CASSSGTSGKMYEQYF
. TRBJ1-4 TRBV4-1 TGCGCCAGCAGCCAGGGGGCGGGTGGCACTAATGAAAAACTGTTTTTT CASSQGAGGTNEKLFF
TRBD1 TRBJ1-5 TRBV6-5 TGTGCCAGCCAGGGGGGAGTCAATCAGCCCCAGCATTTT CASQGGVNQPQHF
TRBD1 TRBJ2-7 TRBV5-4 TGTGCCAGCAGCTCCCCCGGACAGGGCGACGAGCAGTACTTC CASSSPGQGDEQYF
. TRBJ2-1 TRBV9 TGTGCCAGCAGCGTAGCTTTGGGGGCTGACAATGAGCAGTTCTTC CASSVALGADNEQFF
. TRBJ2-7 TRBV9 TGTGCCAGCAGCGTAGCTACGAATGATATGCAGTACTTC CASSVATNDMQYF
. TRBJ1-2 TRBV5-1 TGCGCCAGCAGCGAGGACACCCTCTATGGCTACACCTTC CASSEDTLYGYTF
. TRBJ2-7 TRBV14 TGTGCCAGCAGCCAGGCGGTCTACGAGCGGTACTTC CASSQAVYERYF
. TRBJ2-3 TRBV5-1 TGCGCCAGCAGCTTTGCGGTAGCGGCTAGCACAGATACGCAGTATTTT CASSFAVAASTDTQYF
TRBD1 TRBJ1-5 TRBV6-1 TGTGCCAGCAGTGATCGTCTGAACAGGGGTTTCAATCAGCCCCAGCATTTT CASSDRLNRGFNQPQHF
. TRBJ1-4 TRBV4-1 TGCGCCAGCAGCCACCAAGACCCGTTGGGCCTGTTTTTT CASSHQDPLGLFF
TRBD1 TRBJ2-7 TRBV2 TGTGCCAGTATTGCCGGACCGGGACAGGGGATGGGGGACGAGCAGTACTTC CASIAGPGQGMGDEQYF
TRBD1 TRBJ2-7 TRBV28 TGTGCCAGCAGTTTGACTGGGACAGGGGCCGAGCAGTACTTC CASSLTGTGAEQYF
. TRBJ1-1 TRBV4-1 TGCGCCAGCAGCCCGTCGAGGGAAGGTCGGACTGAAGCTTTCTTT CASSPSREGRTEAFF
TRBD1 TRBJ1-1 TRBV9 TGTGCCAGCAGCAAAAAAGGGGGCGCGGTGGACACTGAAGCTTTCTTT CASSKKGGAVDTEAFF
TRBD2 TRBJ2-3 TRBV14 TGTGCCAGCAGCCAAAGGACTAGCGGACACACAGATACGCAGTATTTT CASSQRTSGHTDTQYF
. TRBJ2-5 TRBV4-1 TGCGCCAGCAGCCCTGGGGGACTCCCCCAAGAGACCCAGTACTTC CASSPGGLPQETQYF
TRBD1 TRBJ2-7 TRBV5-1 TGCGCCAGCAGCCCAGACAGGGACTACGAGCAGTACTTC CASSPDRDYEQYF